This is a list of T cell receptor beta chains from one sample in a study of vaccination effects on CD4 cells after COVID-19. Generated by immunoSEQ multiplex PCR, the TCRdb table keeps only in-frame clones and is missing some. This sample yields 25,000 to 30,000 clones, of which around 86% are seen a single time; 5% to 6.5% belongs to the top ten. Their antigen targets remain unknown. Sequences were derived from CD4+ T cells from PBMCs cultured with SARS-CoV-2 spike peptides, sampled after COVID-19 vaccination. The receptors shown here come from a human donor who received a COVID-19 vaccine. Some clones in this sample may be carry-over from other donors' samples. Both conserved end residues are part of each CDR3. D genes are given only for firm matches. Rows give clone size only sometimes, using once, few, many, or a class for an expanded clone.

size	V	D	length	J	DNA	CDR3
-	TRBV20-1	-	11	TRBJ2-1	TGCAGTGCCATTCAGCGCAATGAGCAGTTCTTC	CSAIQRNEQFF
medium-sized	TRBV9	-	13	TRBJ2-1	TGTGCCAGCAGCGGAGCGGGCCTTACAGAGCAGTTCTTC	CASSGAGLTEQFF
-	TRBV6-1	-	17	TRBJ1-5	TGTGCCAGCAGTGAGGGGGCCGGGATTTATAGCAATCAGCCCCAGCATTTT	CASSEGAGIYSNQPQHF
few	TRBV3-1/TRBV3-2	-	14	TRBJ1-5	TGTGCCAGCAGCAGTCAGGGGCGGAATCAGCCCCAGCATTTT	CASSSQGRNQPQHF
-	TRBV7-6	-	15	TRBJ2-1	TGTGCCAGCAGCTTCGACAGTGCCCCCTACAATGAGCAGTTCTTC	CASSFDSAPYNEQFF
-	TRBV2	TRBD2	16	TRBJ2-2	TGTGCCAGCAGGAGGGACTATCTGAGTGGCACCGGGGAGCTGTTTTTT	CASRRDYLSGTGELFF
-	TRBV9	TRBD2	17	TRBJ2-2	TGTGCCAGCAGCGTGACTAGCGGGGGGGCGAACACCGGGGAGCTGTTTTTT	CASSVTSGGANTGELFF
few	TRBV6-2/TRBV6-3	TRBD1	15	TRBJ1-5	TGTGCCAGCAGCCCTGGACAGGGCGTCAGGCAGCCCCAGCATTTT	CASSPGQGVRQPQHF
medium-sized	TRBV19	-	16	TRBJ1-5	TGTGCCAGTACCCACTTTCAGGGTTCGAGCAATCAGCCCCAGCATTTT	CASTHFQGSSNQPQHF
-	TRBV2	-	13	TRBJ2-2	TGTGCCAGTAATCGGGAGAACACCGGGGAGCTGTTTTTT	CASNRENTGELFF
medium-sized	TRBV29-1	TRBD2	16	TRBJ2-1	TGCAGCGTTGTAGGGGGATCGGGGGGGCGCCCGGATGAGCAGTTCTTC	CSVVGGSGGRPDEQFF
few	TRBV27	-	15	TRBJ1-1	TGTGCCAGCAGTAGGAGCCGGGACCTGGGCACTGAAGCTTTCTTT	CASSRSRDLGTEAFF
-	TRBV19	TRBD1	17	TRBJ1-2	TGTGCCAGTAGTCTATTACGGGACAGGGGGCAGCAATATGGCTACACCTTC	CASSLLRDRGQQYGYTF
-	TRBV7-2	-	15	TRBJ2-5	TGTGCCAGCAGCTCGTCTGGACGGATCCAAGAGACCCAGTACTTC	CASSSSGRIQETQYF
-	TRBV5-1	-	15	TRBJ1-6	TGCGCCAGCAGCCCACGGTTTATAGCGGATTCACCCCTCCACTTT	CASSPRFIADSPLHF
-	TRBV19	-	16	TRBJ1-5	TGTGCCAGTAGTACCTTCGGGACCTATAGCAATCAGCCCCAGCATTTT	CASSTFGTYSNQPQHF
-	TRBV5-1	TRBD1	17	TRBJ1-3	TGCGCCAGCAGCTCCGGATCAAGACAGGGGTCTGGAAACACCATATATTTT	CASSSGSRQGSGNTIYF
-	TRBV7-3	-	13	TRBJ2-2	TGTGCCAGCAGCTTAAGACCAACCGGGGAGCTGTTTTTT	CASSLRPTGELFF
-	TRBV2	TRBD1	13	TRBJ2-5	TGTGCCACTTCGACAGGGGGACAGCCGATCCAGTACTTC	CATSTGGQPIQYF
-	TRBV4-2	TRBD1	15	TRBJ1-2	TGTGCCAGCAGCCAAGGGGACAGGGAGGGGGTTGGCTACACCTTC	CASSQGDREGVGYTF
-	TRBV5-8	-	16	TRBJ2-1	TGTGCCAGCAGCTTGGAGTGGGTCGGGGTGTACAATGAGCAGTTCTTC	CASSLEWVGVYNEQFF
-	TRBV15	-	13	TRBJ2-3	TGTGCCACCAGCAGAGACCCGACAGATACGCAGTATTTT	CATSRDPTDTQYF
-	TRBV7-2	-	16	TRBJ1-5	TGTGCCAGCAGCCTTGGGGGGGCCCCTAGCAATCAGCCCCAGCATTTT	CASSLGGAPSNQPQHF
once	TRBV15	TRBD2	16	TRBJ2-5	TGTGCCACCAGCAACGGACTAGCGGGGGGGCAAGAGACCCAGTACTTC	CATSNGLAGGQETQYF
-	TRBV7-8	-	16	TRBJ1-5	TGTGCCAGCAGCTTAGCGCGACAGACGCAGAGACAGCCCCAGCATTTT	CASSLARQTQRQPQHF
few	TRBV5-1	-	14	TRBJ2-6	TGCGCCAGCGGCCCGTACTCGGGGGCCAACGTCCTGACTTTC	CASGPYSGANVLTF
-	TRBV2	-	14	TRBJ2-5	TGTGCCAGCAGTGAACTATACCTCCAAGAGACCCAGTACTTC	CASSELYLQETQYF
-	TRBV10-3	-	14	TRBJ2-5	TGTGCCATCAGTGTGGCAGCCAACCAAGAGACCCAGTACTTC	CAISVAANQETQYF
-	TRBV28	TRBD2	16	TRBJ2-1	TGTGCCAGCAGTCCGCAACTAGCGGGGTCGTACAATGAGCAGTTCTTC	CASSPQLAGSYNEQFF
-	TRBV5-4	-	12	TRBJ1-3	TGTGCCAGCAGCTTCCGATTAAACACCATATATTTT	CASSFRLNTIYF
-	TRBV9	TRBD2	16	TRBJ2-5	TGTGCCAGCAGCCCCCGCGGGGCGGGGGTGCAAGAGACCCAGTACTTC	CASSPRGAGVQETQYF
-	TRBV19	-	15	TRBJ2-3	TGTGCCAGTACCCCTCGCGGGGTGGGATCAGATACGCAGTATTTT	CASTPRGVGSDTQYF
few	TRBV19	-	14	TRBJ2-2	TGTGCCAGTAGTATAGCATGGGGGACCGGGGAGCTGTTTTTT	CASSIAWGTGELFF
-	TRBV2	-	13	TRBJ1-1	TGTGCCAGCAGTGTGGGCCAGGGAGCGGGAGCTTTCTTT	CASSVGQGAGAFF
-	TRBV28	-	13	TRBJ1-2	TGTGCCGGAAAACAGGGTGGGAATGCTGGCTACACCTTC	CAGKQGGNAGYTF
-	TRBV10-1	TRBD1	17	TRBJ2-5	TGCGCCAGCAGTGAGTCAAGAGGGACAGGGGGCCAAGAGACCCAGTACTTC	CASSESRGTGGQETQYF
-	TRBV24-1	-	12	TRBJ2-4	TGTGCCACCAGTGAATCAGGGATCCTTCAGTACTTC	CATSESGILQYF
few	TRBV7-3	TRBD2	14	TRBJ2-1	TGTGCCAGCAGCCCTCCGGGGGGTGGCAATGAGCAGTTCTTC	CASSPPGGGNEQFF
-	TRBV3-1/TRBV3-2	-	13	TRBJ1-1	TGTGCCAGCAGCGAGGCAGGGGTCACTGAAGCTTTCTTT	CASSEAGVTEAFF
-	TRBV30	TRBD2	13	TRBJ2-1	TGTGCCTGGAGCGGGGGCCTAGCGGGGTCGCAGTTCTTC	CAWSGGLAGSQFF
-	TRBV19	-	14	TRBJ1-2	TGTGCCAGTAGTATTGTCGCCACCCCCTATGGCTACACCTTC	CASSIVATPYGYTF
-	TRBV7-2	-	16	TRBJ2-5	TGTGCCAGCAGCTTATTTGTTGGCGCGGCAAAAGAGACCCAGTACTTC	CASSLFVGAAKETQYF
-	TRBV20-1	-	10	TRBJ1-1	TGCAGTGCTAGAGGATCGGGAGCTTTCTTT	CSARGSGAFF
-	TRBV6-5	TRBD2	14	TRBJ2-5	TGTGCCAGCAGCGCCGGGACTAGCTGGCAGACCCAGTACTTC	CASSAGTSWQTQYF
-	TRBV19	-	14	TRBJ2-2	TGTGCCAGTAGTATGAGGCCAGGAGCCGGGGAGCTGTTTTTT	CASSMRPGAGELFF
medium-sized	TRBV19	TRBD1	16	TRBJ1-5	TGTGCCAGTAGTACTCCGACAGGGGTCCTTAATCAGCCCCAGCATTTT	CASSTPTGVLNQPQHF